The clone carrying this T cell receptor (beta chain) has only a few counts. The data derive from a study of blood T cell repertoires in COVID-19. The wider study: Sites in the United States, Italy and Spain provided acute and convalescent COVID-19 samples.

Original processing notes: Amplification of reference gene primers provided the estimated nucleated cell counts. Sequenced by immunoSEQ multiplex PCR; TCRdb stores in-frame clones only, minus some. The DNA gave D and trimming, while V, J and clone size come from that table. The sample consists of fewer than 120,000 clones, about 80% of them appearing once. This CDR3 comprises 14 residues. Losses at the gene ends were 1 base for V and 4 bases for J; bases not matched to a gene: 4. Germline V gene sequence: CDR1 SGHDT, CDR2 YYEEEE. Sample: peripheral blood. The TCR sequence derives from a woman older than 75 with acute or convalescent COVID-19. The chain joins TRBV5-6 to TRBJ2-7; TRBD2 matches at 8 bases. The CDR3 DNA is TGTGCCAGCAGCTTGCGGGGGGGCCCATACGAGCAGTACTTC. Translated, it gives CASSLRGGPYEQYF.